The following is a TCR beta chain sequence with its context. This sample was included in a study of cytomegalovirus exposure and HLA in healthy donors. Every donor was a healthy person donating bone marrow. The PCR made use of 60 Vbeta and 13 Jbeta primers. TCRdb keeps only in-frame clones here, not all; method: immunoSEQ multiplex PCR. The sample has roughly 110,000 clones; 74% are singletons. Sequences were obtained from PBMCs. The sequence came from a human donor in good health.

The CDR3 is CATSRVGQANSPLHF. The CDR3 region has the DNA TGTGCCACCAGCAGAGTGGGACAGGCCAATTCACCCCTCCACTTT. V is TRBV15 and J is TRBJ1-6, with 8 positions matching TRBD1. CDR1 LNHNV and CDR2 YYDKDF come from the germline V gene (reference sequence). The CDR3 has 15 residues. V was clipped by 1 base and J by 7 bases; unmatched bases: 3.